The subject of this entry is one T cell receptor (beta chain). As yet, its antigen is unknown. These donors counted as nominally healthy when sampled, but unrecorded immune exposures were likely. The source of the sample is a study of cytomegalovirus exposure and HLA in healthy donors. Study results and caveats: No immune exposure information besides CMV serostatus was available.

Amplification used 60 Vbeta primers and 13 Jbeta primers. TCRdb's copy holds only in-frame clones and misses some; the assay was immunoSEQ multiplex PCR. The table lists some 120,000 clones, roughly a tenth of them singletons. The receptor was isolated from a man under 40 in good health and CMV-seronegative. Sequenced material: PBMCs.

The CDR3 bases are TGTGCCAGTAGTATACGGGTGGAAGCGTATACTGCCTACAATGAGCAGTTCTTC. Protein: CASSIRVEAYTAYNEQFF. The genes are TRBV19 and TRBJ2-1; D gene unclear. CDR1 is LNHDA, CDR2 SQIVND, per germline (reference sequence). V was cut by 2 bases and J by 2 bases, with 19 bases left in between. The CDR3 totals 18 residues.